This T cell receptor (beta chain) was documented in a study of cytotoxic CD8 clonotypes in ibrutinib-treated CLL. Investigators sought sequencing depths of between 1 in 200,000 and 1 in 1 million T cells. Assay used: immunoSEQ multiplex PCR; TCRdb lists only in-frame clones, some missing. In the table there are under 200,000 clones, more than 65% of which are singletons. Study-wide results and limits: Clonality rose at ibrutinib response and fell back toward baseline at progression.

This clone was detected once. The antigen remains unidentified. CDR1 and CDR2 (germline): SGHDN, FVKESK. The V end lost 4 bases, the J end lost 3 bases, and 10 bases lay between the germline ends. The CDR3 covers 13 residues. The TCR originated in a human donor with chronic lymphocytic leukemia. The sample here was PBMCs, taken after 12 months of ibrutinib treatment. This sequence joins TRBV14 and TRBJ2-7, with D maybe TRBD2 (6 bases). As DNA, the CDR3 is TGTGCCAGCAGCCGCGGGACCCTCTACGAGCAGTACTTC. Translating gives CASSRGTLYEQYF.